One T cell receptor beta chain is described in this entry. The data stem from a study of blood T cell repertoires in COVID-19. About the research overall: Some COVID-19 samples were acute and others convalescent; all came from the United States, Italy and Spain. Sources were T cells, B-cell-depleted T cells, or PBMCs; the material itself was cDNA or gDNA.

TCRdb's table, derived via immunoSEQ multiplex PCR, lists solely in-frame clones and lacks some. Here the sample spans roughly 150,000 clones, 70% to 90% being singletons. This sequence originates from a woman aged 80 or older with COVID-19, enrolled during active disease. The specimen was peripheral blood.

DNA for the CDR3: TGTGCCAGCAGCTGGGTCGGGACTCAGGGGGCCGGGCAGTTCTTC. This encodes CASSWVGTQGAGQFF. J is TRBJ2-1 and V is TRBV5-4; 8 nucleotides agree with TRBD1. This CDR3 has 15 residues. With 3 bases clipped from V and 12 bases from J, the junction kept 14 bases outside the gene matches. Per the germline V gene, CDR1 is SGHNT and CDR2 is YYREEE (reference sequence). Based on the CDR3 plus reference TRBV5-4 and TRBJ2-1, the full variable domain is ETGVTQSPTHLIKTRGQQVTLRCSSQSGHNTVSWYQQALGQGPQFIFQYYREEENGRGNFPPRFSGLQFPNYSSELNVNALELDDSALYLCASSWVGTQGAGQFFGPGTRLTVL.